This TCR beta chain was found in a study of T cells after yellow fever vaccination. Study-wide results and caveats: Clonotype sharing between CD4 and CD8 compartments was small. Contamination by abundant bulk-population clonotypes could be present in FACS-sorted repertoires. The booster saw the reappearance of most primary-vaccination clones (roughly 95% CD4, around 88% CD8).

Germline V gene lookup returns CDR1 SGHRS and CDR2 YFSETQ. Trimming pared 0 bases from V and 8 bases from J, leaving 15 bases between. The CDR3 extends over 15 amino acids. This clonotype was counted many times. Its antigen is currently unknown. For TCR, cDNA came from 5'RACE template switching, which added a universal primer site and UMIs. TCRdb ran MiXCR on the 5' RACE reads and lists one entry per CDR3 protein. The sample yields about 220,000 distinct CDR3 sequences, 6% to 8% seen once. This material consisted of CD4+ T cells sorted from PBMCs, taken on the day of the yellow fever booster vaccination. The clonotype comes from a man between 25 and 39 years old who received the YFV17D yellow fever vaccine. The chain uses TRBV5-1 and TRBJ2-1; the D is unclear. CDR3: CASSLGPNLIDEQFF. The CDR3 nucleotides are TGCGCCAGCAGCTTGGGACCCAACCTTATCGATGAGCAGTTCTTC. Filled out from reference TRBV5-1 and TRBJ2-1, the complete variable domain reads KAGVTQTPRYLIKTRGQQVTLSCSPISGHRSVSWYQQTPGQGLQFLFEYFSETQRNKGNFPGRFSGRQFSNSRSEMNVSTLELGDSALYLCASSLGPNLIDEQFFGPGTRLTVL.